The TCR beta chain described here comes from a study of blood T cell repertoires in COVID-19. Turning to the study itself: The origin of the acute and convalescent COVID-19 samples was the United States, Italy and Spain.

Individuals drawn from approximately 26 US areas were about 18 to 90 years old. The CDR3 extends over 17 amino acids. Looked up from germline, CDR1 is SEHNR and CDR2 is FQNEAQ (reference sequence). J lost 5 bases, V lost 5 bases, and 13 bases had no gene match. Method: immunoSEQ multiplex PCR; TCRdb's copy keeps in-frame clones and lacks some. In the table there are roughly 320,000 clones, 90% to 95% of which are singletons. This chain connects TRBV7-9 to TRBJ1-1; 11 bases align to TRBD1. The sequence derives from a woman in her 30s who had been exposed to COVID-19. The sample consisted of PBMCs or T cells enriched from blood (not recorded which). CDR3 protein: CASSPWDRGAVGTEAFF. CDR3 in DNA: TGTGCCAGCAGCCCGTGGGACAGGGGGGCGGTAGGAACTGAAGCTTTCTTT. Complete variable domain (other parts from reference TRBV7-9 and TRBJ1-1): DTGVSQNPRHKITKRGQNVTFRCDPISEHNRLYWYRQTLGQGPEFLTYFQNEAQLEKSRLLSDRFSAERPKGSFSTLEIQRTEQGDSAMYLCASSPWDRGAVGTEAFFGQGTRLTVV.